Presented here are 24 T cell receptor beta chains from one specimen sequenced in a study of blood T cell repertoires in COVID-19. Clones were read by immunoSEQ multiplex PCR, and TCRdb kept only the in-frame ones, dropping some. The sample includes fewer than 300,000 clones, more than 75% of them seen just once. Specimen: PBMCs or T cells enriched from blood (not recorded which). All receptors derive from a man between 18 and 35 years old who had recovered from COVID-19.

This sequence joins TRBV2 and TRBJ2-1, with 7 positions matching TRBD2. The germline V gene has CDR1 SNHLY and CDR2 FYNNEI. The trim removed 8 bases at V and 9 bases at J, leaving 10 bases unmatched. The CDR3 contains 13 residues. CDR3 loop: CASVGTMASEQFF. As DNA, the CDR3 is TGTGCCAGCGTCGGGACTATGGCAAGTGAGCAGTTCTTC.

The CDR3, as DNA: TGTGCCAGCAGTGCGACGCAGGGCCTAGCGGTTCAAGAGACCCAGTACTTC. Translated, it gives CASSATQGLAVQETQYF. The J gene is TRBJ2-5, the V gene TRBV6-1; 7 nucleotides align to TRBD2. The J segment lost 2 bases and the V segment lost 4 bases, leaving 13 bases of the junction unmatched. Germline lookup yields CDR1 MNHNS and CDR2 SASEGT. The length of the CDR3 is 17 residues.

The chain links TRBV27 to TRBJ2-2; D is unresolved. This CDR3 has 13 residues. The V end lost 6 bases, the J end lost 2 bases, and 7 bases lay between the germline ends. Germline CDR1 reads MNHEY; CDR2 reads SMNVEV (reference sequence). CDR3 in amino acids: CASRPDNTGELFF. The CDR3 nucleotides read TGTGCCAGCAGGCCAGATAACACCGGGGAGCTGTTTTTT.

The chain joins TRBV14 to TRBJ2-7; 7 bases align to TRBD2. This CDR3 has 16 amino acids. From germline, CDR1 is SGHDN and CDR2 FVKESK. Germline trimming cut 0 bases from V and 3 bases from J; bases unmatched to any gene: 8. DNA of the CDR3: TGTGCCAGCAGCCAAGATCGAGCGGGGCGCCACTACGAGCAGTACTTC. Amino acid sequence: CASSQDRAGRHYEQYF.

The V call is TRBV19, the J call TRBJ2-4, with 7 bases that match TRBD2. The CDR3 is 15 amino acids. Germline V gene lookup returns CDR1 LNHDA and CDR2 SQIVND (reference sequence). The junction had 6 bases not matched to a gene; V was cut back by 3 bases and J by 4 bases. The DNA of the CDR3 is TGTGCCAGTAGTATCCCACTAGCGAATAAAAACATTCAGTACTTC. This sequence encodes CASSIPLANKNIQYF.

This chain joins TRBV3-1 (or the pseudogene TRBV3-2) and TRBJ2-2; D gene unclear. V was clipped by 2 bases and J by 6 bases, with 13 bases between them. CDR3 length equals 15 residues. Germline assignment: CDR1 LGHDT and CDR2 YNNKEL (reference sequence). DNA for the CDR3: TGTGCCAGCAGCCAACACCGGTTTCTGGCCGGGGAGCTGTTTTTT. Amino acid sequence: CASSQHRFLAGELFF.

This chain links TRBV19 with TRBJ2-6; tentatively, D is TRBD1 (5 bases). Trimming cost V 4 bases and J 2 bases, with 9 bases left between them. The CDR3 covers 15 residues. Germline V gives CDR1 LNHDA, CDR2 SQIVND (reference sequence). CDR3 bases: TGTGCCAGTAGTACTCAGGGCACTGGGGCCAACGTCCTGACTTTC. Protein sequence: CASSTQGTGANVLTF.

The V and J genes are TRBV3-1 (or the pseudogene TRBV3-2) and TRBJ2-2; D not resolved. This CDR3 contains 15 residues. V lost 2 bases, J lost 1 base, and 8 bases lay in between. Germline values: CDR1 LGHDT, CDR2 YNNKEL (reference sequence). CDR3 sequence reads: CASSQFTVNTGELFF. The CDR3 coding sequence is TGTGCCAGCAGCCAATTTACGGTGAACACCGGGGAGCTGTTTTTT.

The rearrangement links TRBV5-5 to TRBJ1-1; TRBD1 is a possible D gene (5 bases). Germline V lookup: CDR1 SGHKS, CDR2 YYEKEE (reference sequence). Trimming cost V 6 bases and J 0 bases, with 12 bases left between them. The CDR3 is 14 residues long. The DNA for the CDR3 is TGTGCCAGCAAGAGACAGATAATGAACACTGAAGCTTTCTTT. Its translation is CASKRQIMNTEAFF.

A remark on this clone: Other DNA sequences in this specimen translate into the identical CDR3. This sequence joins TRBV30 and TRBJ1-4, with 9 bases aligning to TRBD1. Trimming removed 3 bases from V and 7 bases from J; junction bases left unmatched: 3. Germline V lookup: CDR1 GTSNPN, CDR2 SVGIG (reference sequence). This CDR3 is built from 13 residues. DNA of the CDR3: TGTGCCTGGAGGGGACAGGGAGGTGAAAAACTGTTTTTT. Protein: CAWRGQGGEKLFF.

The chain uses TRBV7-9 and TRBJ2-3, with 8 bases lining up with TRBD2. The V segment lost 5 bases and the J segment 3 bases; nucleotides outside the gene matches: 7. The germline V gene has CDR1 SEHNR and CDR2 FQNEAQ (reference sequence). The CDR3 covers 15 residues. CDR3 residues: CASSPRAGGTDTQYF. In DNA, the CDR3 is TGTGCCAGCAGCCCACGGGCGGGAGGAACAGATACGCAGTATTTT.

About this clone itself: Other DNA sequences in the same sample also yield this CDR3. This chain's CDR3 is CAWSVQSNQPQHF. Here the CDR3 DNA reads TGTGCCTGGAGTGTACAGTCCAATCAGCCCCAGCATTTT. This rearrangement joins TRBV30 to TRBJ1-5; D is undetermined. This CDR3 comprises 13 residues. CDR1 is GTSNPN and CDR2 is SVGIG in the germline V gene (reference sequence). V lost 0 bases and J lost 3, with 6 bases in between.

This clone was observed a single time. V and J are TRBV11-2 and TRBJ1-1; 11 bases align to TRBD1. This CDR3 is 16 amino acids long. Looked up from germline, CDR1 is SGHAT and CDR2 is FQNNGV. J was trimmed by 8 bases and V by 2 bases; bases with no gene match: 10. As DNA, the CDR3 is TGTGCCAGCAGCTTAACGGGACAGGGGGGGTTCGGAGAAGCTTTCTTT. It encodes CASSLTGQGGFGEAFF.

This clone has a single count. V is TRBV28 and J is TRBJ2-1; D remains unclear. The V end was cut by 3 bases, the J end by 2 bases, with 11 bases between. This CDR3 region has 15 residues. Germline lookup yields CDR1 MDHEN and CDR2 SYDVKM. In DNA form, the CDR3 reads TGTGCCAGCAGTTTTCCTGCGGAACCCTACAATGAGCAGTTCTTC. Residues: CASSFPAEPYNEQFF.

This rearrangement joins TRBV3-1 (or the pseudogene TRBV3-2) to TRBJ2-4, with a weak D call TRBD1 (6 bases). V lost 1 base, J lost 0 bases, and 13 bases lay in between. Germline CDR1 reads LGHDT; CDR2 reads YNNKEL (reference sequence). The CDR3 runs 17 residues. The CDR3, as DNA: TGTGCCAGCAGCCAAGTGGACAGTATTCTAGCCAAAAACATTCAGTACTTC. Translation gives CASSQVDSILAKNIQYF.

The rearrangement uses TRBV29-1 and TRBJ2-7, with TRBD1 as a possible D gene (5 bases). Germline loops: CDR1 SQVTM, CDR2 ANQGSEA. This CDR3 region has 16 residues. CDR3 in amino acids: CRFRPIGHEDFYEQYF. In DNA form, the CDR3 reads TGCAGGTTTCGGCCGATTGGACACGAAGATTTCTACGAGCAGTACTTC.

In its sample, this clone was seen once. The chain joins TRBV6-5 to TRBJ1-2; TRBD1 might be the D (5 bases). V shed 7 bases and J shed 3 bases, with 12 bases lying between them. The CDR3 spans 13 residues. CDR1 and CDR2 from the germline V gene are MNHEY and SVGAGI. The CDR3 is CASKRQPDYGYTF. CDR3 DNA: TGTGCCAGCAAACGACAGCCTGACTATGGCTACACCTTC.

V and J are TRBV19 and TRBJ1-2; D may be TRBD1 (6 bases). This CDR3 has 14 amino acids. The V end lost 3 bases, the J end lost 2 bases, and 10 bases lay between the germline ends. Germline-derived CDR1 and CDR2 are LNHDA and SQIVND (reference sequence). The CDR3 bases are TGTGCCAGTAGTATCACACAGGGCAACTATGGCTACACCTTC. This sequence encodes CASSITQGNYGYTF.

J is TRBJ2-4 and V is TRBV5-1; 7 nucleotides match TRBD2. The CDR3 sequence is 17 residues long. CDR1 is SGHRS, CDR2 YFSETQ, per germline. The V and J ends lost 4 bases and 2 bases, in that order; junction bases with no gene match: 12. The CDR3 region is CASSPHGGSRSKNIQYF. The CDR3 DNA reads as TGCGCCAGCAGCCCCCACGGGGGGTCCCGCTCCAAAAACATTCAGTACTTC.

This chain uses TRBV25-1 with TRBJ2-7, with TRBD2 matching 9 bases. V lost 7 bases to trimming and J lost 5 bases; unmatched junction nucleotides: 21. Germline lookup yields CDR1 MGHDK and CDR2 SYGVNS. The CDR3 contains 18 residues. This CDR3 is CASIRALRLADRVHEQYF. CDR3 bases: TGTGCCAGCATTAGAGCCCTTCGACTAGCGGACAGAGTACACGAGCAGTACTTC.

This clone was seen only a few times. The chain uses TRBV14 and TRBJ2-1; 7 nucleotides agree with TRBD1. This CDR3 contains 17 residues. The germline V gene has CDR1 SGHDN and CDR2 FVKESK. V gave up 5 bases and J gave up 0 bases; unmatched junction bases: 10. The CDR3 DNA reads TGTGCCAGCAGCTCCCGCAGGGACAGAAGCTCCTACAATGAGCAGTTCTTC. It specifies CASSSRRDRSSYNEQFF.

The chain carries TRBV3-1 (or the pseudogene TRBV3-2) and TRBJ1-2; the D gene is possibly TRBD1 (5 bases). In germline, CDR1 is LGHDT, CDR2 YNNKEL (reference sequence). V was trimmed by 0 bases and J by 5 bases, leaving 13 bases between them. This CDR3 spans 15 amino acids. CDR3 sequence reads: CASSQDGRAKYGYTF. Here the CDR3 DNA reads TGTGCCAGCAGCCAAGATGGCAGGGCCAAGTATGGCTACACCTTC.

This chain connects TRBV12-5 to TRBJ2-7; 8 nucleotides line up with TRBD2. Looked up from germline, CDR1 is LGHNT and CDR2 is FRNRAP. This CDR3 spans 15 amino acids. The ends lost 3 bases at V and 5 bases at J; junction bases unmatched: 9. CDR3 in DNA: TGTGCTAGTGGTTTTGATCGACTAGCGAGGAACGAGCAGTACTTC. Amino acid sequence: CASGFDRLARNEQYF.

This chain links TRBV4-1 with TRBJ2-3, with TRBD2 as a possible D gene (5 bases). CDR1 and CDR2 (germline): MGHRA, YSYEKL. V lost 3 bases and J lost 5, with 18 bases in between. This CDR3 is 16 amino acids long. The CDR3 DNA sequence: TGCGCCAGCAGCCATCCCGCTAGGGAGTCGGGAGATACGCAGTATTTT. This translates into CASSHPARESGDTQYF.